One sample yielded the 23 T cell receptor beta chains listed below, sequenced in a study of OX40 agonist ivuxolimab in advanced cancers. Produced via immunoSEQ multiplex PCR; TCRdb's table is partial and in-frame only. The repertoire holds 60,000 to 100,000 clones, with about nine tenths as singletons. The sample consisted of CD4+ or CD8+ T cells sorted from blood, taken in a trial of the OX40 agonist ivuxolimab. The receptors stem from an adult with an advanced solid tumor such as melanoma, head and neck, liver or kidney cancer.

V and J are TRBV18 and TRBJ1-1; 8 positions agree with TRBD1. Germline loops: CDR1 KGHSH, CDR2 LQKENI. CDR3 length: 14 amino acids. The J segment lost 2 bases and the V segment lost 6 bases, leaving 5 bases of the junction unmatched. The CDR3 sequence is CASSQGAGNTEAFF. CDR3 coding DNA: TGTGCCAGCTCCCAGGGGGCAGGTAACACTGAAGCTTTCTTT.

The chain links TRBV10-2 to TRBJ2-7; unclear D gene. The germline CDR1 and CDR2 sequences are WSHSY and SAAADI. There are 14 residues in the CDR3. The V end lost 0 bases, the J end lost 3 bases, and 9 bases lay between the germline ends. The CDR3 sequence is CASSESDLRYEQYF. The DNA for the CDR3 is TGCGCCAGCAGTGAGTCGGACCTTCGCTACGAGCAGTACTTC.

J is TRBJ1-2 and V is TRBV6-1, with D unclear. Between the trimmed V and J ends, which lost 0 bases and 1 base, there was a span of 0 bases. CDR1 is MNHNS, CDR2 SASEGT, per germline. The CDR3 is 12 amino acids. The CDR3 loop reads CASSEANYGYTF. The DNA of the CDR3 is TGTGCCAGCAGTGAAGCTAACTATGGCTACACCTTC.

This clone was observed a single time. V gene TRBV12-5 combines with J gene TRBJ2-1; unclear D gene. The CDR3 runs 13 residues. Trimming pared 3 bases from V and 7 bases from J, leaving 10 bases between. CDR1 LGHNT and CDR2 FRNRAP come from the germline V gene. The CDR3 DNA is TGTGCTAGTGGTTTCCGGATCCCGAATGAGCAGTTCTTC. Translated, it gives CASGFRIPNEQFF. The full variable domain, with the rest looked up from reference TRBV12-5 and TRBJ2-1, is DARVTQTPRHKVTEMGQEVTMRCQPILGHNTVFWYRQTMMQGLELLAYFRNRAPLDDSGMPKDRFSAEMPDATLATLKIQPSEPRDSAVYFCASGFRIPNEQFFGPGTRLTVL.

This chain joins TRBV7-2 and TRBJ2-7; D not certain. With 5 bases removed from V and 6 bases from J, the gap between germline ends came to 20 bases. Germline CDR1 and CDR2: SGHTA and FQGNSA. This CDR3 region has 15 residues. The CDR3 DNA follows: TGTGCCAGCAGCACCCGACACAGCCGTGATTCCGAGCAGTACTTC. It translates to CASSTRHSRDSEQYF.

The chain is built from TRBV28 and TRBJ1-2; 7 bases match TRBD1. The CDR3 is 15 residues long. Unmatched junction bases numbered 9, after V lost 5 bases and J lost 3 bases. Germline V gene sequence: CDR1 MDHEN, CDR2 SYDVKM. Written as DNA, the CDR3 is TGTGCCAGCAGTCGTTCAGGGGGAAAGGACTATGGCTACACCTTC. It encodes CASSRSGGKDYGYTF.

A single count supports this clone. The chain is built from TRBV7-9 and TRBJ1-5, with a weak D call TRBD1 (6 bases). Germline V lookup: CDR1 SEHNR, CDR2 FQNEAQ (reference sequence). Trimming took 3 bases from V and 1 from J, leaving 7 bases between them. The CDR3 has 14 amino acids. As DNA, the CDR3 is TGTGCCAGCAGCTTGCAGGGGAGCAATCAGCCCCAGCATTTT. It yields the protein CASSLQGSNQPQHF. Full variable domain (rest looked up from reference TRBV7-9 and TRBJ1-5): DTGVSQNPRHKITKRGQNVTFRCDPISEHNRLYWYRQTLGQGPEFLTYFQNEAQLEKSRLLSDRFSAERPKGSFSTLEIQRTEQGDSAMYLCASSLQGSNQPQHFGDGTRLSIL.

The chain is built from TRBV11-2 and TRBJ2-7; 7 nucleotides line up with TRBD2. Germline lookup yields CDR1 SGHAT and CDR2 FQNNGV. This CDR3 is 16 amino acids long. Trimming removed 4 bases from V and 2 bases from J; junction bases left unmatched: 11. CDR3 DNA sequence: TGTGCCAGCAGCTCCAACCCTAGACTAGCTACCTACGAGCAGTACTTC. This sequence encodes CASSSNPRLATYEQYF.

The chain links TRBV19 to TRBJ2-7, with 9 bases identical to TRBD2. The CDR3 totals 15 residues. Looked up from germline, CDR1 is LNHDA and CDR2 is SQIVND (reference sequence). Losses at the gene ends were 2 bases for V and 2 bases for J; bases not matched to a gene: 4. The CDR3 is CASSIQTSGPYEQYF. CDR3 DNA sequence: TGTGCCAGTAGTATACAAACTAGCGGGCCCTACGAGCAGTACTTC.

The chain combines TRBV28 with TRBJ1-4; no firm D call. CDR3 length equals 11 residues. CDR1 and CDR2 from the germline V gene are MDHEN and SYDVKM. Trimming left V 7 bases short and J 3 bases short, with 3 bases between. The CDR3 nucleotides read TGTGCCAGCAATGCTAATGAAAAACTGTTTTTT. The encoded protein is CASNANEKLFF.

V gene TRBV27 combines with J gene TRBJ2-2, with TRBD1 matching 8 bases. CDR1 and CDR2 from the germline V gene are MNHEY and SMNVEV (reference sequence). The CDR3 has 14 amino acids. J lost 6 bases, V lost 6 bases, and 6 bases had no gene match. CDR3 region: CASRTTGGAGELFF. CDR3 DNA: TGTGCCAGCAGGACTACAGGGGGAGCCGGGGAGCTGTTTTTT.

The chain links TRBV25-1 to TRBJ1-4; 8 bases agree with TRBD1. In germline, CDR1 is MGHDK, CDR2 SYGVNS. With 4 bases clipped from V and 8 bases from J, the junction kept 9 bases outside the gene matches. This CDR3 spans 15 amino acids. As DNA, the CDR3 is TGTGCCAGCAGTGGCAAGACAGGGGTTTTCGAAAAACTGTTTTTT. Its translation: CASSGKTGVFEKLFF.

The rearrangement uses TRBV10-2 and TRBJ1-5; no clear D gene. From germline, CDR1 is WSHSY and CDR2 SAAADI. V lost 2 bases to trimming and J lost 1 base, with 12 bases between them. CDR3 size: 16 residues. Written as DNA, the CDR3 is TGCGCCAGCAGTGAGATGGGGAGCAGGAGCAATCAGCCCCAGCATTTT. As protein: CASSEMGSRSNQPQHF.

The V and J genes are TRBV5-5 and TRBJ1-2; D not resolved. This CDR3 contains 13 residues. Germline V gene lookup returns CDR1 SGHKS and CDR2 YYEKEE (reference sequence). V was pared by 2 bases and J by 8 bases, with 13 bases between. For the CDR3, the DNA is TGTGCCAGCAGCTTAATCAGTTCAAGGGGCTACACCTTC. Translation gives CASSLISSRGYTF.

The chain uses TRBV4-3 and TRBJ2-1; the match to TRBD2 covers 13 bases. The length of the CDR3 is 17 residues. V shed 4 bases and J 7 bases; nucleotides not matched to a gene: 10. CDR1 is LGHNA and CDR2 is YSLEER in the germline V gene. The CDR3 sequence: CASSRATLAGGGNEQFF. The CDR3 DNA reads as TGCGCCAGCAGCCGAGCAACACTAGCGGGAGGGGGTAATGAGCAGTTCTTC.

The rearrangement joins TRBV11-3 to TRBJ2-1; unclear D gene. There are 12 residues in the CDR3. Deletions cut 5 bases from V and 9 bases from J, with 11 bases between. CDR1 is SGHNT and CDR2 is YENEEA in the germline V gene. The CDR3 nucleotides read TGTGCCAGCAGCGGCTTTGAGGCTGAGCAGTTCTTC. As protein: CASSGFEAEQFF.

Worth noting for this clone: Other nucleotide sequences in the sample specify the same CDR3. V and J are TRBV29-1 and TRBJ2-5, with 8 bases identical to TRBD1. This CDR3 region has 15 residues. After removal of 4 bases from V and 2 bases from J, the junction contained 9 bases not matched to a gene. Per the germline V gene, CDR1 is SQVTM and CDR2 is ANQGSEA. This chain's CDR3 is CSVVRIGTGQETQYF. DNA of the CDR3: TGCAGCGTTGTCCGGATAGGGACAGGACAAGAGACCCAGTACTTC.

The chain carries TRBV4-1 and TRBJ2-3; D perhaps matches TRBD1 (5 bases). The CDR3 contains 14 residues. Trimming shortened V by 0 bases and J by 5 bases, and 9 bases separated the two germline ends. Germline values: CDR1 MGHRA, CDR2 YSYEKL. CDR3 region: CASSQDYQGDTQYF. The CDR3 region has the DNA TGCGCCAGCAGCCAAGATTACCAGGGAGATACGCAGTATTTT.

The chain links TRBV5-4 to TRBJ2-3, with a possible D match to TRBD1 (5 bases). In germline, CDR1 is SGHNT, CDR2 YYREEE (reference sequence). The CDR3 length is 14 residues. Trimming left V 3 bases short and J 6 bases short, with 14 bases between. The CDR3 DNA is TGTGCCAGCAGCTGGGGCGAGCAAGCCGATACGCAGTATTTT. Amino acids: CASSWGEQADTQYF.

The genes are TRBV15 and TRBJ1-5, with D perhaps TRBD1 (5 bases). Germline V gene data show CDR1 as LNHNV and CDR2 as YYDKDF (reference sequence). The V and J ends lost 1 base and 10 bases respectively, with 17 bases between them. This CDR3 has 15 amino acids. CDR3 residues: CATSRGGGHNFPQHF. Here the CDR3 DNA reads TGTGCCACCAGCAGAGGAGGAGGACACAATTTCCCCCAGCATTTT.

The chain joins TRBV14 to TRBJ2-3; D is ambiguous. Germline CDR1 is SGHDN and CDR2 is FVKESK. Trimming left V 1 base short and J 1 base short, with 15 bases between. The CDR3 has 17 amino acids. CDR3 loop: CASSQAPPAWGTDTQYF. As DNA, the CDR3 is TGTGCCAGCAGCCAAGCCCCCCCCGCCTGGGGCACAGATACGCAGTATTTT. Full variable domain (remainder filled in from reference TRBV14 and TRBJ2-3): EAGVTQFPSHSVIEKGQTVTLRCDPISGHDNLYWYRRVMGKEIKFLLHFVKESKQDESGMPNNRFLAERTGGTYSTLKVQPAELEDSGVYFCASSQAPPAWGTDTQYFGPGTRLTVL.

The V call is TRBV7-2, the J call TRBJ2-7, with 8 bases that match TRBD1. CDR3 length: 16 residues. The V and J ends lost 5 bases and 1 base, in that order; junction bases with no gene match: 10. CDR1 and CDR2 from the germline V gene are SGHTA and FQGNSA. CDR3 bases: TGTGCCAGCAGCCAACGGACAGGGCCATCTTCCTACGAGCAGTACTTC. It encodes CASSQRTGPSSYEQYF.

This clone was observed a single time. The chain uses TRBV6-1 and TRBJ1-5; TRBD1 is a possible D gene (5 bases). Trimming took off 2 bases at V and 1 base at J, with 9 bases between the two ends. This CDR3 comprises 15 residues. CDR1 is MNHNS and CDR2 is SASEGT in the germline V gene. The CDR3 is CASSESGRSNQPQHF. The CDR3 DNA follows: TGTGCCAGCAGTGAATCAGGGAGGAGCAATCAGCCCCAGCATTTT.